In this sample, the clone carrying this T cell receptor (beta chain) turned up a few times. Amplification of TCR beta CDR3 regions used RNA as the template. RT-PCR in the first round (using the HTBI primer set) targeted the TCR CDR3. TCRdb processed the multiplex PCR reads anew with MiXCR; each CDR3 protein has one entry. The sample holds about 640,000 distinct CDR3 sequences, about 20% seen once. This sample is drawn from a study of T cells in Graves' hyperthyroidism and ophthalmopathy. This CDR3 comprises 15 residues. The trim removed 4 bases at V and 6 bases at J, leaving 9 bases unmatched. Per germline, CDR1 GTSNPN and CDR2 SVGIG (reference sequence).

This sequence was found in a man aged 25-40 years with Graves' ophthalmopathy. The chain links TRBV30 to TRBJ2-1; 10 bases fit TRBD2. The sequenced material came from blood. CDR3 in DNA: TGTGCCTGGACCATTCTAGCGGGAGCAATCAATGAGCAGTTCTTC. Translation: CAWTILAGAINEQFF.